A selection of T cell receptor beta chains follows, all from one sample in a study of beta chain features in type 1 diabetes. TCRdb's table, derived via immunoSEQ multiplex PCR, lists solely in-frame clones and lacks some. The table records about 15,000 clones, less than 45% of them present only once. Sequenced sample: stem cell memory CD4+ T cells from blood. Every receptor here comes from a woman in her thirties or forties in good health. The CDR3 runs from the conserved cysteine through the conserved F or W. Fields, in order: V gene, J gene, D gene, clone size, CDR3 DNA, CDR3 protein. The D gene is left open where the match is weak. Size is omitted from some rows. Given values are once, few, many or a class for expanded clones.

V gene: TRBV6-6; J gene: TRBJ2-3; D gene: -; clone size: -; CDR3 DNA: TGTGCCAGCAGTTACGAGAGACTAGCGCAGTATTTT; CDR3 protein: CASSYERLAQYF
V gene: TRBV27; J gene: TRBJ2-7; D gene: TRBD1; clone size: -; CDR3 DNA: TGTGCCAGCAGTTTCACCGGGACAGGGGCCTACGAGCAGTACTTC; CDR3 protein: CASSFTGTGAYEQYF
V gene: TRBV5-1; J gene: TRBJ2-2; D gene: -; clone size: few; CDR3 DNA: TGCGCCAGCAGCTTGTCGACAGCCGTTGCCACCGGGGAGCTGTTTTTT; CDR3 protein: CASSLSTAVATGELFF
V gene: TRBV5-4; J gene: TRBJ1-6; D gene: TRBD1; clone size: few; CDR3 DNA: TGTGCCAGCAGCTTGGCCCCAGGGGGAGATTCACCCCTCCACTTT; CDR3 protein: CASSLAPGGDSPLHF
V gene: TRBV5-4; J gene: TRBJ2-5; D gene: TRBD1; clone size: few; CDR3 DNA: TGTGCCAGCAGCTTGGCCGGGACAGGGCAAGAGACCCAGTACTTC; CDR3 protein: CASSLAGTGQETQYF
V gene: TRBV7-6; J gene: TRBJ1-1; D gene: -; clone size: -; CDR3 DNA: TGTGCCAGCAGCTTGTACAGCGGGAGGACTGAAGCTTTCTTT; CDR3 protein: CASSLYSGRTEAFF
V gene: TRBV20-1; J gene: TRBJ2-1; D gene: TRBD1; clone size: -; CDR3 DNA: TGCAGTGCTAGCCACAGGGGTGAGCAGTTCTTC; CDR3 protein: CSASHRGEQFF
V gene: TRBV7-9; J gene: TRBJ1-4; D gene: -; clone size: -; CDR3 DNA: TGTGCCAGCAGCCCGACAGACCTCTTTGGAAGGGATGAAAAACTGTTTTTT; CDR3 protein: CASSPTDLFGRDEKLFF
V gene: TRBV6-5; J gene: TRBJ1-2; D gene: -; clone size: few; CDR3 DNA: TGTGCCAGCAGAAATAGCAGGGGAAACTATGGCTACACCTTC; CDR3 protein: CASRNSRGNYGYTF
V gene: TRBV19; J gene: TRBJ2-7; D gene: TRBD1; clone size: few; CDR3 DNA: TGTGCCAGTAGTGCGGACAGGGCTTCCTACGAGCAGTACTTC; CDR3 protein: CASSADRASYEQYF
V gene: TRBV18; J gene: TRBJ1-3; D gene: TRBD1; clone size: few; CDR3 DNA: TGTGCCAGCTCACAAGCCGGGACAGGGCTTTCTGGAAACACCATATATTTT; CDR3 protein: CASSQAGTGLSGNTIYF
V gene: TRBV7-2; J gene: TRBJ2-2; D gene: TRBD2; clone size: -; CDR3 DNA: TGTGCCAGCAGCTTAGGACTAGCGCTCACCGGGGAGCTGTTTTTT; CDR3 protein: CASSLGLALTGELFF
V gene: TRBV7-9; J gene: TRBJ2-3; D gene: -; clone size: -; CDR3 DNA: TGTGCCAGCAGCCGGGGTTTGGTAGATACGCAGTATTTT; CDR3 protein: CASSRGLVDTQYF
V gene: TRBV18; J gene: TRBJ2-7; D gene: TRBD1; clone size: few; CDR3 DNA: TGTGCCAGCTCTACCGGGACAGGGGCGCGCGAGCAGTACTTC; CDR3 protein: CASSTGTGAREQYF
V gene: TRBV7-9; J gene: TRBJ1-5; D gene: -; clone size: -; CDR3 DNA: TGTGCCAGCAGCTCAGACAGTGGCAATCAGCCCCAGCATTTT; CDR3 protein: CASSSDSGNQPQHF
V gene: TRBV18; J gene: TRBJ2-7; D gene: -; clone size: -; CDR3 DNA: TGTGCCAGCTCACCACGACAGGTTTCCTACGAGCAGTACTTC; CDR3 protein: CASSPRQVSYEQYF
V gene: TRBV6-5; J gene: TRBJ1-2; D gene: TRBD1; clone size: -; CDR3 DNA: TGTGCCATCCACTCGGGGACAGCTGGACGGGGCTACACCTTC; CDR3 protein: CAIHSGTAGRGYTF
V gene: TRBV2; J gene: TRBJ1-5; D gene: TRBD1; clone size: -; CDR3 DNA: TGTGCCAGCAGTGATGGCCCCACAGGGGGCGTTCTTCAGCCCCAGCATTTT; CDR3 protein: CASSDGPTGGVLQPQHF
V gene: TRBV2; J gene: TRBJ2-7; D gene: TRBD2; clone size: few; CDR3 DNA: TGTGCCAGCAAACGTGGGACTAGCTCCTACGAGCAGTACTTC; CDR3 protein: CASKRGTSSYEQYF
V gene: TRBV2; J gene: TRBJ1-2; D gene: -; clone size: few; CDR3 DNA: TGTGCCAGCAGTGAAGTTGGGGGCTCAGGGGAGTATGGCTACACCTTC; CDR3 protein: CASSEVGGSGEYGYTF
V gene: TRBV5-1; J gene: TRBJ2-7; D gene: -; clone size: few; CDR3 DNA: TGCGCCAGCAGCTTGGGGACAGATTACGAGCAGTACTTC; CDR3 protein: CASSLGTDYEQYF
V gene: TRBV18; J gene: TRBJ2-7; D gene: TRBD2; clone size: medium-sized; CDR3 DNA: TGTGCCAGCTCACCCGTCGGGACTAGCTACGAGCAGTACTTC; CDR3 protein: CASSPVGTSYEQYF
V gene: TRBV19; J gene: TRBJ2-7; D gene: TRBD1; clone size: -; CDR3 DNA: TGTGCCAGTAGTATAACCGGGACAGGGGGCATCGAGCAGTACTTC; CDR3 protein: CASSITGTGGIEQYF
V gene: TRBV27; J gene: TRBJ1-1; D gene: TRBD1; clone size: -; CDR3 DNA: TGTGCCAGCAGTTCAAAATACAGGGGAGGCACTGAAGCTTTCTTT; CDR3 protein: CASSSKYRGGTEAFF
V gene: TRBV7-2; J gene: TRBJ1-6; D gene: -; clone size: few; CDR3 DNA: TGTGCCAGCAGCTTGGACAGTTACAATTCACCCCTCCACTTT; CDR3 protein: CASSLDSYNSPLHF
V gene: TRBV5-4; J gene: TRBJ2-1; D gene: TRBD2; clone size: -; CDR3 DNA: TGTGCCAGCAGCTTGAGCGGGGGGGGCCCCTACAATGAGCAGTTCTTC; CDR3 protein: CASSLSGGGPYNEQFF
V gene: TRBV21-1; J gene: TRBJ2-5; D gene: -; clone size: -; CDR3 DNA: TGTGCCAGCAGCAAAGGAAGTAGTATAAGACTGGTGGGGACCCAGTACTTC; CDR3 protein: CASSKGSSIRLVGTQYF
V gene: TRBV5-1; J gene: TRBJ2-1; D gene: -; clone size: once; CDR3 DNA: TGCGCCAGCAGCCCTGGGAGCCGGCCCCCCACCAATGAGCAGTTCTTC; CDR3 protein: CASSPGSRPPTNEQFF
V gene: TRBV27; J gene: TRBJ1-5; D gene: -; clone size: -; CDR3 DNA: TGTGCCAGCAGCCTTTTTCGGACAGACAATCAGCCCCAGCATTTT; CDR3 protein: CASSLFRTDNQPQHF
V gene: TRBV27; J gene: TRBJ1-4; D gene: TRBD1; clone size: -; CDR3 DNA: TGTGCCAGCAGGGGGGGAAGGGGGCGAGGTAATGAAAAACTGTTTTTT; CDR3 protein: CASRGGRGRGNEKLFF
V gene: TRBV6-5; J gene: TRBJ1-2; D gene: TRBD1; clone size: -; CDR3 DNA: TGTGCCAGCAGCTTGGACAGGGTTGACTATGGCTACACCTTC; CDR3 protein: CASSLDRVDYGYTF
V gene: TRBV18; J gene: TRBJ2-6; D gene: -; clone size: -; CDR3 DNA: TGTGCCAGCTCTCCAAATCACTCTGGGGCCAACGTCCTGACTTTC; CDR3 protein: CASSPNHSGANVLTF
V gene: TRBV5-4; J gene: TRBJ2-3; D gene: TRBD1; clone size: few; CDR3 DNA: TGTGCCAGCAGCTCCGGGACAGGGGCCACAGATACGCAGTATTTT; CDR3 protein: CASSSGTGATDTQYF
V gene: TRBV5-1; J gene: TRBJ1-6; D gene: -; clone size: few; CDR3 DNA: TGCGCCAGCAGCTTTGTGGCCGGAGCCTATAATTCACCCCTCCACTTT; CDR3 protein: CASSFVAGAYNSPLHF
V gene: TRBV7-2; J gene: TRBJ1-1; D gene: -; clone size: few; CDR3 DNA: TGTGCCAGCAGCTTAGAACAATTTACTGAAGCTTTCTTT; CDR3 protein: CASSLEQFTEAFF
V gene: TRBV28; J gene: TRBJ2-5; D gene: -; clone size: -; CDR3 DNA: TGTGCCAGCAGTTTTTCCAACAGGGTTGAGCAGTACTTC; CDR3 protein: CASSFSNRVEQYF
V gene: TRBV5-6; J gene: TRBJ2-2; D gene: TRBD1; clone size: -; CDR3 DNA: TGTGCCAGCAGCCGGAGGGGACAGGGGAACACCGGGGAGCTGTTTTTT; CDR3 protein: CASSRRGQGNTGELFF
V gene: TRBV9; J gene: TRBJ2-7; D gene: -; clone size: -; CDR3 DNA: TGTGCCAGCAGCAGAAGCGCTCCCTCCTACGAGCAGTACTTC; CDR3 protein: CASSRSAPSYEQYF
V gene: TRBV6-5; J gene: TRBJ1-1; D gene: TRBD1; clone size: few; CDR3 DNA: TGTGCCAGCAGGGACACAGGGGCTCCGAACACTGAAGCTTTCTTT; CDR3 protein: CASRDTGAPNTEAFF
V gene: TRBV19; J gene: TRBJ2-6; D gene: -; clone size: -; CDR3 DNA: TGTGCCAGTAGGACCGCAGGGGTATCACCCTCTGGGGCCAACGTCCTGACTTTC; CDR3 protein: CASRTAGVSPSGANVLTF
V gene: TRBV18; J gene: TRBJ2-5; D gene: -; clone size: few; CDR3 DNA: TGTGCCAGCTCACCACCGAACGGGGGACCCCAAGAGACCCAGTACTTC; CDR3 protein: CASSPPNGGPQETQYF
V gene: TRBV12-5; J gene: TRBJ2-1; D gene: TRBD1; clone size: -; CDR3 DNA: TGTGCTAGTGGTCTTGACCGACAGGGATATTTTGTAAATGAGCAGTTCTTC; CDR3 protein: CASGLDRQGYFVNEQFF
V gene: TRBV7-2; J gene: TRBJ2-7; D gene: -; clone size: -; CDR3 DNA: TGTGCCAGCGGCAACAACTACGAGCAGTACTTC; CDR3 protein: CASGNNYEQYF
V gene: TRBV27; J gene: TRBJ1-2; D gene: -; clone size: few; CDR3 DNA: TGTGCCAGCAGCGCAACCGACAGGCCCGCTGGCTACACCTTC; CDR3 protein: CASSATDRPAGYTF
V gene: TRBV2; J gene: TRBJ1-6; D gene: -; clone size: few; CDR3 DNA: TGTGCCAGCAGTGCCGGACAGAAGTATAATTCACCCCTCCACTTT; CDR3 protein: CASSAGQKYNSPLHF
V gene: TRBV19; J gene: TRBJ2-4; D gene: TRBD2; clone size: few; CDR3 DNA: TGTGCCAGTAGTATCTTCGGACTAGCGGGGGACAAAAACATTCAGTACTTC; CDR3 protein: CASSIFGLAGDKNIQYF
V gene: TRBV7-9; J gene: TRBJ2-3; D gene: TRBD1; clone size: few; CDR3 DNA: TGTGCCAGCAGCTACCCCGCGACAGGGGGAGGAGGAGATACGCAGTATTTT; CDR3 protein: CASSYPATGGGGDTQYF
V gene: TRBV18; J gene: TRBJ2-2; D gene: -; clone size: -; CDR3 DNA: TGTGCCAGCTCACCGATAGTTGTATCCGGGGAGCTGTTTTTT; CDR3 protein: CASSPIVVSGELFF
V gene: TRBV19; J gene: TRBJ1-6; D gene: -; clone size: -; CDR3 DNA: TGTGCCAGTAGTATAGGGGACAAGGGAATTTCACCCCTCCACTTT; CDR3 protein: CASSIGDKGISPLHF
V gene: TRBV10-3; J gene: TRBJ1-2; D gene: -; clone size: -; CDR3 DNA: TGTGCCATCAGTGATACAGCTGGCTACACCTTC; CDR3 protein: CAISDTAGYTF
V gene: TRBV29-1; J gene: TRBJ1-3; D gene: TRBD1; clone size: -; CDR3 DNA: TGCAGCGTTGGGACAGGGGCTGGAAACACCATATATTTT; CDR3 protein: CSVGTGAGNTIYF
V gene: TRBV7-2; J gene: TRBJ1-1; D gene: -; clone size: few; CDR3 DNA: TGTGCCAGCAGCGTTGGGGGGGTCGGGGTGGCTTTCTTT; CDR3 protein: CASSVGGVGVAFF